This TCR beta chain was profiled in a study of blood T cells in healthy people across ages. Across the study: Capture via template switching afforded approximately one barcoded beta molecule per two T cells.

The germline V gene encodes CDR1 SGHDN and CDR2 FVKESK. The CDR3 is made up of 17 amino acids. The ends were cut back, 1 base at V and 1 base at J, with 17 bases in the middle. The study's findings and limits: Researchers deemed the diversity estimates from one million T cells underestimates.

On this clonotype: Its antigen is not known.

Then a second PCR, running roughly 6 to 12 cycles, was carried out with a sample-barcoded 5' primer and a J-beta primer mix. MiXCR was run by TCRdb on the 5' RACE reads, yielding one entry per CDR3 protein. The sample yields about 400,000 distinct CDR3 sequences, approximately 47% seen once. The specimen was blood. This receptor was identified in a man aged 60 to 69 in good health. The genes are TRBV14 and TRBJ2-7; no clear D gene. CDR3 bases: TGTGCCAGCAGCCAAGCACCGTCCCGTGCGCCATCCTACGAGCAGTACTTC. Its translation: CASSQAPSRAPSYEQYF.